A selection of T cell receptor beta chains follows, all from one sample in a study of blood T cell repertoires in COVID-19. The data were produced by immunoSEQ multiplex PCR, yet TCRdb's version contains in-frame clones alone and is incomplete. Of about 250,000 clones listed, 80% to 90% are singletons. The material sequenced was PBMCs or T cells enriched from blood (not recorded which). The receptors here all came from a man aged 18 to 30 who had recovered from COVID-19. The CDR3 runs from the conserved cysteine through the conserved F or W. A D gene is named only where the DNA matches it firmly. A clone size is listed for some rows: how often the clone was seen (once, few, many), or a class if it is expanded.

CDR3aa: CAWSSRTSGRSDTQYF
CDR3nt: TGTGCCTGGAGTTCCCGGACTAGCGGGAGATCCGATACGCAGTATTTT
v_gene: TRBV30
d_gene: TRBD2
j_gene: TRBJ2-3
abundance: -

CDR3aa: CASSLVGVTGELFF
CDR3nt: TGTGCCAGCAGTTTAGTCGGGGTCACCGGGGAGCTGTTTTTT
v_gene: TRBV28
d_gene: -
j_gene: TRBJ2-2
abundance: -

CDR3aa: CASSLGLNLF
CDR3nt: TGTGCCAGCAGTTTGGGCCTGAACCTTTTT
v_gene: TRBV12-3/TRBV12-4
d_gene: -
j_gene: TRBJ1-3
abundance: -

CDR3aa: CASSVGPYREETQYF
CDR3nt: TGTGCCAGCAGCGTAGGCCCCTACAGGGAAGAGACCCAGTACTTC
v_gene: TRBV9
d_gene: -
j_gene: TRBJ2-5
abundance: -

CDR3aa: CASSEVSFNPDTQYF
CDR3nt: TGTGCCAGCAGTGAAGTTAGTTTTAACCCAGATACGCAGTATTTT
v_gene: TRBV2
d_gene: -
j_gene: TRBJ2-3
abundance: -

CDR3aa: CASSWGTGDSNEKLFF
CDR3nt: TGCGCCAGCAGCTGGGGGACAGGGGACAGTAATGAAAAACTGTTTTTT
v_gene: TRBV5-1
d_gene: TRBD1
j_gene: TRBJ1-4
abundance: -

CDR3aa: CASSEAGARWSTEAFF
CDR3nt: TGTGCCAGCAGTGAAGCGGGGGCCAGGTGGAGCACTGAAGCTTTCTTT
v_gene: TRBV2
d_gene: -
j_gene: TRBJ1-1
abundance: -

CDR3aa: CASSPPQGPYGYTF
CDR3nt: TGTGCCAGCAGTCCACCACAGGGCCCCTATGGCTACACCTTC
v_gene: TRBV28
d_gene: -
j_gene: TRBJ1-2
abundance: -

CDR3aa: CASRRLSSYEQYF
CDR3nt: TGTGCCAGCAGGCGACTTTCGTCCTACGAGCAGTACTTC
v_gene: TRBV27
d_gene: -
j_gene: TRBJ2-7
abundance: once

CDR3aa: CASSVMDRQETQYF
CDR3nt: TGTGCCAGCAGCGTAATGGACAGGCAAGAGACCCAGTACTTC
v_gene: TRBV5-4
d_gene: TRBD1
j_gene: TRBJ2-5
abundance: -

CDR3aa: CASSGINPGARSYEQYF
CDR3nt: TGTGCCAGCAGTGGTATTAATCCAGGGGCCCGATCCTACGAGCAGTACTTC
v_gene: TRBV2
d_gene: -
j_gene: TRBJ2-7
abundance: -

CDR3aa: CASSYRGSQPQHF
CDR3nt: TGTGCCAGCAGTTACAGGGGGAGCCAGCCCCAGCATTTT
v_gene: TRBV25-1
d_gene: TRBD1
j_gene: TRBJ1-5
abundance: once

CDR3aa: CASSDGGVRSPLHF
CDR3nt: TGCGCCAGCAGTGACGGCGGGGTCCGTTCACCCCTCCACTTT
v_gene: TRBV10-2
d_gene: -
j_gene: TRBJ1-6
abundance: -

CDR3aa: CASGEGETPQPQHF
CDR3nt: TGTGCAAGCGGCGAGGGGGAAACCCCCCAGCCCCAGCATTTT
v_gene: TRBV5-5
d_gene: -
j_gene: TRBJ1-5
abundance: -

CDR3aa: CASSSQGQGNEAFF
CDR3nt: TGTGCCAGCTCATCACAGGGACAGGGAAATGAAGCTTTCTTT
v_gene: TRBV18
d_gene: TRBD1
j_gene: TRBJ1-1
abundance: -

CDR3aa: CAVGPGAGGSYEQYF
CDR3nt: TGTGCCGTGGGTCCAGGAGCGGGGGGATCCTACGAGCAGTACTTC
v_gene: TRBV10-3
d_gene: TRBD2
j_gene: TRBJ2-7
abundance: -

CDR3aa: CASSLGQGDSNTEAFF
CDR3nt: TGTGCCAGCAGCCTGGGACAGGGGGATTCGAACACTGAAGCTTTCTTT
v_gene: TRBV6-6
d_gene: TRBD1
j_gene: TRBJ1-1
abundance: -

CDR3aa: CASLGLPNMGYTF
CDR3nt: TGTGCCAGCCTTGGACTTCCGAATATGGGCTACACCTTC
v_gene: TRBV12-3/TRBV12-4
d_gene: -
j_gene: TRBJ1-2
abundance: -

CDR3aa: CASSLAGGADTQYF
CDR3nt: TGTGCCAGCAGTTTAGCGGGAGGGGCAGATACGCAGTATTTT
v_gene: TRBV28
d_gene: TRBD2
j_gene: TRBJ2-3
abundance: -

CDR3aa: CSVTNEGLAMNYGYTF
CDR3nt: TGCAGCGTTACAAATGAGGGCTTAGCTATGAACTATGGCTACACCTTC
v_gene: TRBV29-1
d_gene: -
j_gene: TRBJ1-2
abundance: -

CDR3aa: CASSLGAPTGELFF
CDR3nt: TGTGCCAGCAGCTTAGGGGCTCCCACCGGGGAGCTGTTTTTT
v_gene: TRBV11-3
d_gene: -
j_gene: TRBJ2-2
abundance: -

CDR3aa: CASSQQGLSYEQYF
CDR3nt: TGCGCCAGCAGCCAACAGGGTCTCTCCTACGAGCAGTACTTC
v_gene: TRBV4-1
d_gene: -
j_gene: TRBJ2-7
abundance: -

CDR3aa: CASSEFVALNEQYF
CDR3nt: TGTGCCAGCAGTGAATTCGTGGCCCTGAACGAGCAGTACTTC
v_gene: TRBV6-1
d_gene: -
j_gene: TRBJ2-7
abundance: -

CDR3aa: CASSSLRGYEQYF
CDR3nt: TGTGCCAGTAGTTCCCTACGGGGCTACGAGCAGTACTTC
v_gene: TRBV19
d_gene: -
j_gene: TRBJ2-7
abundance: once

CDR3aa: CASSPLSGSYNEQFF
CDR3nt: TGTGCCAGCAGTCCCCTTAGCGGCTCCTACAATGAGCAGTTCTTC
v_gene: TRBV27
d_gene: -
j_gene: TRBJ2-1
abundance: -

CDR3aa: CASTQEYNSPLHF
CDR3nt: TGTGCCAGCACCCAAGAGTATAATTCACCCCTCCACTTT
v_gene: TRBV5-6
d_gene: -
j_gene: TRBJ1-6
abundance: -

CDR3aa: CASSLAANTGELFF
CDR3nt: TGTGCCAGCAGCTTAGCGGCGAACACCGGGGAGCTGTTTTTT
v_gene: TRBV11-3
d_gene: -
j_gene: TRBJ2-2
abundance: -

CDR3aa: CASGSLGLATYEQYF
CDR3nt: TGCGCCAGCGGGAGTTTGGGACTTGCGACCTACGAGCAGTACTTC
v_gene: TRBV4-1
d_gene: -
j_gene: TRBJ2-7
abundance: -

CDR3aa: CASSLALTGGSLNTEAFF
CDR3nt: TGCGCCAGCAGCTTGGCCCTGACAGGGGGCTCCCTGAACACTGAAGCTTTCTTT
v_gene: TRBV5-1
d_gene: TRBD1
j_gene: TRBJ1-1
abundance: -

CDR3aa: CASSYVRGATEAFF
CDR3nt: TGTGCCAGCAGTTACGTTCGGGGGGCCACTGAAGCTTTCTTT
v_gene: TRBV6-5
d_gene: -
j_gene: TRBJ1-1
abundance: -

CDR3aa: CATSIRREVGTQYF
CDR3nt: TGTGCCACCAGTATCCGGCGGGAGGTCGGGACCCAGTACTTC
v_gene: TRBV15
d_gene: TRBD2
j_gene: TRBJ2-5
abundance: -

CDR3aa: CAWSGLTASSYEQYF
CDR3nt: TGTGCCTGGAGCGGCCTGACAGCCAGCTCCTACGAGCAGTACTTC
v_gene: TRBV30
d_gene: -
j_gene: TRBJ2-7
abundance: -

CDR3aa: CASSLVPGLAKENNEQFF
CDR3nt: TGTGCCAGCAGCTTGGTCCCGGGACTAGCCAAGGAAAACAATGAGCAGTTCTTC
v_gene: TRBV5-5
d_gene: TRBD2
j_gene: TRBJ2-1
abundance: -